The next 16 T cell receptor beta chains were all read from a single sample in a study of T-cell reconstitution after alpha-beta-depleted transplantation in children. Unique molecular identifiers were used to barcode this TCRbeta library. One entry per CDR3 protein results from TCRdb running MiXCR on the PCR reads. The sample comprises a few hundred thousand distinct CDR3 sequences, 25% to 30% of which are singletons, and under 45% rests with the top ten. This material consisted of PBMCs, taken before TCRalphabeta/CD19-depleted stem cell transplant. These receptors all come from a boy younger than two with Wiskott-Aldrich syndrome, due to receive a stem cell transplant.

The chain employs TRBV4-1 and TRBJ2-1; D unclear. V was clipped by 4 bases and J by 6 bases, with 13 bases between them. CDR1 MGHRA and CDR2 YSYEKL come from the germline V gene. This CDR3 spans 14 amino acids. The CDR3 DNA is TGCGCCAGCAGCCCCAAGTTGGGTGGCAATGAGCAGTTCTTC. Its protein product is CASSPKLGGNEQFF.

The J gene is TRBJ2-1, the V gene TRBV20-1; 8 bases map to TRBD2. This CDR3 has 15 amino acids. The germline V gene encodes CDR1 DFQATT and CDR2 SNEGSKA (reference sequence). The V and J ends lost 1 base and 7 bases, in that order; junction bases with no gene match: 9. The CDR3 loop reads CSARVVGRAGNEQFF. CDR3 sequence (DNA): TGCAGTGCTAGAGTTGTCGGGAGGGCCGGGAATGAGCAGTTCTTC.

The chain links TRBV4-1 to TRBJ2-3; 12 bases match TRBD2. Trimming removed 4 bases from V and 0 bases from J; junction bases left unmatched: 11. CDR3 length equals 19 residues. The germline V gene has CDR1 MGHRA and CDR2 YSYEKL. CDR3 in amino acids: CASSPSLGLAGTSTDTQYF. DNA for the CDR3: TGCGCCAGCAGCCCAAGTCTTGGACTAGCGGGGACGAGCACAGATACGCAGTATTTT.

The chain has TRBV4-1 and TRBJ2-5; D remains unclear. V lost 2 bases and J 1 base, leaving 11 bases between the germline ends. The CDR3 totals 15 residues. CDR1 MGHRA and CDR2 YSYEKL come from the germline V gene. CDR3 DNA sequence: TGCGCCAGCAGCCAACTTCTTCGAGCCCAAGAGACCCAGTACTTC. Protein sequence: CASSQLLRAQETQYF.

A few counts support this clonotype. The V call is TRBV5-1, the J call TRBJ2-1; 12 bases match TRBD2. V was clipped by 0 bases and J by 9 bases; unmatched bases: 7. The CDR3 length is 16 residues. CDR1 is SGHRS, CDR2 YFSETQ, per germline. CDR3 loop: CASSLGTSGIKSEQFF. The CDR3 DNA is TGCGCCAGCAGCTTGGGGACTAGCGGGATTAAAAGTGAGCAGTTCTTC.

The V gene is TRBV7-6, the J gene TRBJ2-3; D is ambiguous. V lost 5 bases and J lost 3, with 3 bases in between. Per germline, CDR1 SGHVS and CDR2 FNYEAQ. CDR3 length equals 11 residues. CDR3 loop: CASSMTDTQYF. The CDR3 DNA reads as TGTGCCAGCAGCATGACAGATACGCAGTATTTT.

The CDR3: CASSSRTGVGTDTQYF. In nucleotides, the CDR3 is TGTGCCAGCAGCTCCCGGACAGGGGTTGGCACAGATACGCAGTATTTT. The chain uses TRBV9 and TRBJ2-3; 9 bases are shared with TRBD1. With 4 bases clipped from V and 1 base from J, the junction kept 7 bases outside the gene matches. The CDR3 sequence is 16 residues long. The germline V gene encodes CDR1 SGDLS and CDR2 YYNGEE.

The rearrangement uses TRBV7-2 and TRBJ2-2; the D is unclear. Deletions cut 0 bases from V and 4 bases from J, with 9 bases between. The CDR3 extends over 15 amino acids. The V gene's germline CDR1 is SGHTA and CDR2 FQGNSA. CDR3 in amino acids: CASSLAPISTGELFF. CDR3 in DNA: TGTGCCAGCAGCTTAGCCCCGATAAGCACCGGGGAGCTGTTTTTT. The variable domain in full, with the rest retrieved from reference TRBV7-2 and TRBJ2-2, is GAGVSQSPSNKVTEKGKDVELRCDPISGHTALYWYRQSLGQGLEFLIYFQGNSAPDKSGLPSDRFSAERTGGSVSTLTIQRTQQEDSAVYLCASSLAPISTGELFFGEGSRLTVL.

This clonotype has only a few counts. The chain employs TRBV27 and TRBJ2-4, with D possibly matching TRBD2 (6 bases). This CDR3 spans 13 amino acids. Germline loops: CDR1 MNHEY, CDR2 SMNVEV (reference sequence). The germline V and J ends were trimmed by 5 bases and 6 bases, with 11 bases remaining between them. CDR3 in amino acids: CASSMTAGNIQYF. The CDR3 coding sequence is TGTGCCAGCAGTATGACAGCGGGAAACATTCAGTACTTC.

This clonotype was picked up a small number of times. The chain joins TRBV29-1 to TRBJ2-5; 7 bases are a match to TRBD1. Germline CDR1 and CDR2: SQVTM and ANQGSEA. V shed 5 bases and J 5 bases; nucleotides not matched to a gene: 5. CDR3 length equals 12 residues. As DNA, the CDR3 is TGCAGCGTTACACAGGGGTCGGAGACCCAGTACTTC. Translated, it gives CSVTQGSETQYF.

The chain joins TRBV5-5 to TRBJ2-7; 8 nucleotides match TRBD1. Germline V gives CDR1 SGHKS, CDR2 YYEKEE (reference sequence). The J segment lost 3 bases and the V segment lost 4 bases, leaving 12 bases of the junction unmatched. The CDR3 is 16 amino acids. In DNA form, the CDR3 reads TGTGCCAGCAGCCAGACACCGAGGACAGGGTTCTACGAGCAGTACTTC. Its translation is CASSQTPRTGFYEQYF.

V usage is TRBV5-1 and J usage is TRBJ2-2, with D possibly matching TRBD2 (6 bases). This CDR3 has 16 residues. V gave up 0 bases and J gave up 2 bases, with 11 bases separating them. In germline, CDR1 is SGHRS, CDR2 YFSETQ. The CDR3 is CASSLGAGSNTGELFF. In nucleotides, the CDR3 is TGCGCCAGCAGCTTGGGTGCCGGGAGTAACACCGGGGAGCTGTTTTTT.

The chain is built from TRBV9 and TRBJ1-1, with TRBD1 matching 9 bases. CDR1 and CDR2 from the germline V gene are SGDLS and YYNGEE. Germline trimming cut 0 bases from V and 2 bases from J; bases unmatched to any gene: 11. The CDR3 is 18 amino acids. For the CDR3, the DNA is TGTGCCAGCAGCGTAGCTTTCCCACAGGGGGCCATAAACACTGAAGCTTTCTTT. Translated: CASSVAFPQGAINTEAFF.

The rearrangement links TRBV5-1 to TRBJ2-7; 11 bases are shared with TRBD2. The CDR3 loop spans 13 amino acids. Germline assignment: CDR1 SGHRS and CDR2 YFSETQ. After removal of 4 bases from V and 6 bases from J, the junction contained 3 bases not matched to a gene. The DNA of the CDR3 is TGCGCCAGCAGCGTAGCGGGAGGGGGCGAGCAGTACTTC. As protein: CASSVAGGGEQYF. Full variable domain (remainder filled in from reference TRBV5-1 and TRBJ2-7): KAGVTQTPRYLIKTRGQQVTLSCSPISGHRSVSWYQQTPGQGLQFLFEYFSETQRNKGNFPGRFSGRQFSNSRSEMNVSTLELGDSALYLCASSVAGGGEQYFGPGTRLTVT.

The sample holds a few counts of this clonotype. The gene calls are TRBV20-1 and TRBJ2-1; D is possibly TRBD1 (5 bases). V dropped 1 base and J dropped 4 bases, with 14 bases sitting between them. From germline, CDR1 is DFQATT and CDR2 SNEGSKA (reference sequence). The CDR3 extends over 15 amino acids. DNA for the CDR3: TGCAGTGCTAGAGTGGGGCCCTGGTTTTACAATGAGCAGTTCTTC. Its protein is CSARVGPWFYNEQFF.

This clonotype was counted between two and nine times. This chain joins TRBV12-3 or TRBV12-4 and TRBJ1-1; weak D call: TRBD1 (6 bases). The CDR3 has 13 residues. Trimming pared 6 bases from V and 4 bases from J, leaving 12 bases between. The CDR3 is CASRGTKGTEAFF. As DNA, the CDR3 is TGTGCCAGCAGAGGGACAAAGGGCACTGAAGCTTTCTTT.